The next 18 T cell receptor beta chains were all read from a single sample in a study of naive CD8 T cells in extremely preterm neonates. Without labor or membrane rupture, elective cesareans at roughly 37-41 weeks supplied term cord blood. Data came from immunoSEQ multiplex PCR; TCRdb stores just in-frame clones and leaves some out. This sample has 7,100 or so clones, with about 98% found just once. The sequenced sample was naive CD8+ T cells from cord blood. The receptors were gathered from a newborn in good health.

The CDR3 reads CASSSGLAGRETQYF. The CDR3 region has the DNA TGTGCCAGCAGTTCTGGACTAGCAGGAAGGGAGACCCAGTACTTC. This chain uses TRBV6-5 with TRBJ2-5; the match to TRBD2 covers 8 bases. V lost 4 bases to trimming and J lost 5 bases; unmatched junction nucleotides: 9. Germline assignment: CDR1 MNHEY and CDR2 SVGAGI. CDR3 length: 15 residues.

The rearrangement uses TRBV6-1 and TRBJ1-2; D perhaps matches TRBD1 (5 bases). Germline CDR1 and CDR2: MNHNS and SASEGT. Trimming pared 5 bases from V and 1 base from J, leaving 8 bases between. The CDR3 loop spans 13 amino acids. CDR3 sequence reads: CASSPTVNYGYTF. For the CDR3, the DNA is TGTGCCAGCAGTCCGACAGTTAACTATGGCTACACCTTC.

The J gene is TRBJ1-5, the V gene TRBV10-2, with a possible D match to TRBD1 (5 bases). The CDR3 is made up of 13 amino acids. Germline CDR1 WSHSY, CDR2 SAAADI. Trimming took 3 bases from V and 4 from J, leaving 7 bases between them. Here the CDR3 reads CASSESGNQPQHF. The CDR3 DNA reads TGCGCCAGCAGTGAATCAGGGAATCAGCCCCAGCATTTT.

This clone was detected once. The V call is TRBV5-1, the J call TRBJ2-7, with D maybe TRBD2 (6 bases). Germline loops: CDR1 SGHRS, CDR2 YFSETQ. Trimming stripped 4 bases from V and 0 bases from J, with 14 bases between. The CDR3 spans 15 residues. DNA for the CDR3: TGCGCCAGCAGCCCCATAGCGGATAGCTCCTACGAGCAGTACTTC. It yields the protein CASSPIADSSYEQYF.

This clone was found a few times. The J gene is TRBJ2-7, the V gene TRBV2, with 7 bases fitting TRBD1. This CDR3 is built from 13 residues. The germline CDR1 and CDR2 sequences are SNHLY and FYNNEI. With 6 bases clipped from V and 0 bases from J, the junction kept 2 bases outside the gene matches. The CDR3 sequence is CASRTGVSYEQYF. Here the CDR3 DNA reads TGTGCCAGCAGAACAGGGGTCTCCTACGAGCAGTACTTC.

This clone has only a few counts. The rearrangement links TRBV9 to TRBJ1-2; tentatively, D is TRBD1 (5 bases). This CDR3 spans 16 amino acids. Per the germline V gene, CDR1 is SGDLS and CDR2 is YYNGEE. The V and J ends lost 3 bases and 3 bases respectively, with 18 bases between them. This CDR3 reads CASSARGEGGDYGYTF. CDR3 nucleotides: TGTGCCAGCAGCGCCCGGGGGGAGGGAGGCGACTATGGCTACACCTTC.

This clone was observed a handful of times. The chain uses TRBV7-5 and TRBJ1-1. TRBV7-5 is labeled a pseudogene. This CDR3 contains 12 residues. The CDR3 region has the DNA TGTGCCAGAAAGTGGGGAGTCACTGAAGCTTTCTTT. The encoded protein is CARKWGVTEAFF.

This clone is a singleton in its sample. This sequence joins TRBV19 and TRBJ2-7; weak D call: TRBD2 (5 bases). CDR1 is LNHDA, CDR2 SQIVND, per germline (reference sequence). V was pared by 3 bases and J by 4 bases, with 13 bases between. The CDR3 has 14 amino acids. CDR3 DNA: TGTGCCAGTAGTATGGCCCTCCGGGGTTACGAGCAGTACTTC. Translating gives CASSMALRGYEQYF.

The chain is built from TRBV27 and TRBJ2-5; maybe TRBD1 (6 bases). The CDR3 spans 13 residues. Germline values: CDR1 MNHEY, CDR2 SMNVEV (reference sequence). The V end lost 2 bases, the J end lost 5 bases, and 9 bases lay between the germline ends. DNA of the CDR3: TGTGCCAGCAGTTTAACAGGGATGGAGACCCAGTACTTC. It is translated as CASSLTGMETQYF.

The CDR3 here is CASSQVDNSNQPQHF. The CDR3 DNA is TGCGCCAGCAGCCAAGTGGACAATAGCAATCAGCCCCAGCATTTT. The rearrangement uses TRBV4-1 and TRBJ1-5; D perhaps matches TRBD1 (5 bases). V dropped 1 base and J dropped 0 bases, with 7 bases sitting between them. Per germline, CDR1 MGHRA and CDR2 YSYEKL. The CDR3 sequence is 15 residues long.

The chain employs TRBV9 and TRBJ2-2, with D possibly matching TRBD2 (7 bases). CDR1 and CDR2 from the germline V gene are SGDLS and YYNGEE. The CDR3 runs to 16 residues. V lost 1 base, J lost 4 bases, and 14 bases lay in between. The CDR3 loop is CASSVSGGAVTGELFF. The CDR3 DNA reads as TGTGCCAGCAGCGTAAGTGGGGGGGCCGTCACCGGGGAGCTGTTTTTT. The full variable domain, with the rest looked up from reference TRBV9 and TRBJ2-2, is DSGVTQTPKHLITATGQRVTLRCSPRSGDLSVYWYQQSLDQGLQFLIQYYNGEERAKGNILERFSAQQFPDLHSELNLSSLELGDSALYFCASSVSGGAVTGELFFGEGSRLTVL.

This clone showed up just a few times. The chain couples TRBV6-1 to TRBJ2-7; 11 nucleotides line up with TRBD1. With 0 bases clipped from V and 3 bases from J, the junction kept 1 base outside the gene matches. The CDR3 has 15 amino acids. The germline V gene encodes CDR1 MNHNS and CDR2 SASEGT. CDR3: CASSEAGTGGYEQYF. Here the CDR3 DNA reads TGTGCCAGCAGTGAAGCCGGGACAGGGGGCTACGAGCAGTACTTC.

The V gene is TRBV7-9, the J gene TRBJ1-2, with D unclear. The CDR3 sequence is 14 residues long. Germline CDR1 reads SEHNR; CDR2 reads FQNEAQ (reference sequence). Trimming shortened V by 0 bases and J by 8 bases, and 13 bases separated the two germline ends. For the CDR3, the DNA is TGTGCCAGCAGCTTAGCGCTTTCCCCTACCGGCTACACCTTC. Its translation is CASSLALSPTGYTF.

The chain joins TRBV4-1 to TRBJ2-7; the match to TRBD1 covers 10 bases. The CDR3 covers 16 residues. J gave up 4 bases and V 0 bases, and 6 bases lay outside the gene matches. Germline CDR1 and CDR2: MGHRA and YSYEKL. The CDR3 DNA follows: TGCGCCAGCAGCCAAGATGTAGGGGACAGGGGTTACGAGCAGTACTTC. Its translation is CASSQDVGDRGYEQYF.

This clone occurred once. J is TRBJ1-5 and V is TRBV15, with 7 nucleotides matching TRBD1. This CDR3 comprises 15 residues. CDR1 and CDR2 (germline): LNHNV, YYDKDF (reference sequence). V lost 2 bases to trimming and J lost 4 bases; unmatched junction nucleotides: 5. In DNA, the CDR3 is TGTGCCACCAGCAGAAGTACGGACAGGAATCAGCCCCAGCATTTT. Its protein product is CATSRSTDRNQPQHF. The full variable domain, in which reference TRBV15 and TRBJ1-5 provide the parts outside the CDR3, is DAMVIQNPRYQVTQFGKPVTLSCSQTLNHNVMYWYQQKSSQAPKLLFHYYDKDFNNEADTPDNFQSRRPNTSFCFLDIRSPGLGDTAMYLCATSRSTDRNQPQHFGDGTRLSIL.

The genes are TRBV27 and TRBJ1-1; 11 nucleotides agree with TRBD1. The CDR3 extends over 15 amino acids. Germline V lookup: CDR1 MNHEY, CDR2 SMNVEV (reference sequence). V trimming: 5 bases; J trimming: 4 bases; junction bases outside the gene matches: 6. The CDR3 bases are TGTGCCAGCAGTCTGGGGACAGGGGGTAGCACTGAAGCTTTCTTT. Its translation: CASSLGTGGSTEAFF.

The chain carries TRBV5-1 and TRBJ2-7, with TRBD1 matching 11 bases. Germline V lookup: CDR1 SGHRS, CDR2 YFSETQ. The CDR3 runs to 14 residues. Losses at the gene ends were 3 bases for V and 3 bases for J; bases not matched to a gene: 2. CDR3 DNA sequence: TGCGCCAGCAGCTCCGGGACAGGGGGCTACGAGCAGTACTTC. This sequence encodes CASSSGTGGYEQYF. The variable domain in full, with the rest retrieved from reference TRBV5-1 and TRBJ2-7, is KAGVTQTPRYLIKTRGQQVTLSCSPISGHRSVSWYQQTPGQGLQFLFEYFSETQRNKGNFPGRFSGRQFSNSRSEMNVSTLELGDSALYLCASSSGTGGYEQYFGPGTRLTVT.

V gene TRBV7-9 combines with J gene TRBJ2-7; D not certain. The CDR3 runs 12 residues. V lost 5 bases, J lost 0 bases, and 5 bases lay in between. CDR1 and CDR2 (germline): SEHNR, FQNEAQ (reference sequence). CDR3 nucleotides: TGTGCCAGCAGCCTCAGCTCCTACGAGCAGTACTTC. Its translation: CASSLSSYEQYF.